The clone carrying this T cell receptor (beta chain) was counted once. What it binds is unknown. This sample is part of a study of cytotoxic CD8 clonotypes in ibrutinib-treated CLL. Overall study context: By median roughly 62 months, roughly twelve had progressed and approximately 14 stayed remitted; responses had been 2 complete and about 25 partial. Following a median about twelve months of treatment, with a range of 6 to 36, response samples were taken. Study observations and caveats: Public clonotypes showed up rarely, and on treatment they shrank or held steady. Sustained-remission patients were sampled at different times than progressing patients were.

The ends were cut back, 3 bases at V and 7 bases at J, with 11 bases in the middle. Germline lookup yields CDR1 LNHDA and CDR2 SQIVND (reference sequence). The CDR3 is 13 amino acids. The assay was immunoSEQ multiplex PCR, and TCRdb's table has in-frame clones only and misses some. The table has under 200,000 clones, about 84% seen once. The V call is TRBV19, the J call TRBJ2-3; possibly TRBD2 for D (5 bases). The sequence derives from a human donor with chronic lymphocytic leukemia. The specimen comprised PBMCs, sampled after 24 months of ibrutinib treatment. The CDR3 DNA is TGTGCCAGTAGTATGGCCCGAGGGAATACGCAGTATTTT. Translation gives CASSMARGNTQYF.